The 23 T cell receptor beta chains below come from one sample, sequenced in a study of long-term antiretroviral therapy in people with HIV. The run of the v3.0 immunoSEQ assay was at survey level. Sequencing used immunoSEQ multiplex PCR; TCRdb keeps in-frame clones, though not all of them. The sample records roughly 20,000 clones, around 80% being singletons. The sample was unsorted PBMCs, taken 1.5 years after starting antiretroviral therapy. The receptors were gathered from a man under 40 with HIV.

The chain is built from TRBV29-1 and TRBJ2-6; D is unresolved. The germline CDR1 and CDR2 sequences are SQVTM and ANQGSEA. There are 17 residues in the CDR3. Between the trimmed V and J ends, which lost 3 bases and 5 bases, there was a span of 20 bases. The CDR3 here is CSVEKSLIQSRANVLTF. The CDR3 DNA reads as TGCAGCGTTGAGAAGTCACTAATACAAAGTCGGGCCAACGTCCTGACTTTC.

The CDR3 nucleotides are TGCGCCAGCAGCCCCCTCCGGGACAGGGGCTCCTACGAGCAGTACTTC. Translating it yields CASSPLRDRGSYEQYF. The chain has TRBV5-1 and TRBJ2-7; 10 nucleotides agree with TRBD1. The ends lost 4 bases at V and 0 bases at J; junction bases unmatched: 7. The germline gives CDR1 SGHRS, CDR2 YFSETQ. CDR3 length equals 16 residues.

The chain combines TRBV18 with TRBJ2-2, with 8 bases identical to TRBD1. The CDR3 is 15 residues long. Germline V gene data show CDR1 as KGHSH and CDR2 as LQKENI. Trimming removed 3 bases from V and 0 bases from J; junction bases left unmatched: 0. CDR3 DNA: TGTGCCAGCTCACCGGGACAGGCGAACACCGGGGAGCTGTTTTTT. Protein sequence: CASSPGQANTGELFF.

The table lists this clone with a few counts. The chain has TRBV10-3 and TRBJ1-5; D gene unclear. V lost 0 bases, J lost 0 bases, and 3 bases lay in between. This CDR3 has 14 residues. Germline assignment: CDR1 ENHRY and CDR2 SYGVKD. CDR3 nucleotides: TGTGCCATCAGTGAGTCGGATAGCAATCAGCCCCAGCATTTT. As protein: CAISESDSNQPQHF.

The CDR3 DNA sequence: TGTGCCAGCAGTTTTGGATGGGTGAACGCGGGGTCCACCGGGGAGCTGTTTTTT. Translation gives CASSFGWVNAGSTGELFF. The genes are TRBV27 and TRBJ2-2, with D maybe TRBD2 (6 bases). The germline V gene has CDR1 MNHEY and CDR2 SMNVEV (reference sequence). The CDR3 consists of 18 residues. Trimming shortened V by 3 bases and J by 4 bases, and 21 bases separated the two germline ends.

CDR3 in amino acids: CSVEGTAANYGYTF. In DNA form, the CDR3 reads TGCAGCGTTGAGGGGACGGCCGCTAACTATGGCTACACCTTC. V gene TRBV29-1 combines with J gene TRBJ1-2; perhaps TRBD1 as D (5 bases). Per germline, CDR1 SQVTM and CDR2 ANQGSEA. Trimming stripped 3 bases from V and 0 bases from J, with 11 bases between. This CDR3 comprises 14 residues.

J is TRBJ2-3 and V is TRBV5-4; D assignment may be TRBD1 or TRBD2 (6 bases each). This CDR3 comprises 14 residues. Deletions cut 2 bases from V and 5 bases from J, with 12 bases between. Germline assignment: CDR1 SGHNT and CDR2 YYREEE (reference sequence). Here the CDR3 reads CASSFRGRKDTQYF. The CDR3 DNA reads TGTGCCAGCAGCTTCCGGGGGCGCAAAGATACGCAGTATTTT.

This sequence joins TRBV5-1 and TRBJ2-3; D is tentatively TRBD1 or TRBD2 (5 bases each). Germline CDR1 and CDR2: SGHRS and YFSETQ. The V end lost 7 bases, the J end lost 2 bases, and 14 bases lay between the germline ends. CDR3 length: 14 residues. CDR3: CASAGDHPTDTQYF. The CDR3 nucleotides read TGCGCCAGCGCCGGGGACCATCCCACAGATACGCAGTATTTT.

The chain combines TRBV4-3 with TRBJ2-1; 8 positions match TRBD2. Germline V lookup: CDR1 LGHNA, CDR2 YSLEER. The V and J ends lost 0 bases and 4 bases, in that order; junction bases with no gene match: 5. CDR3 length: 16 amino acids. CDR3 sequence reads: CASSQEGSGVYNEQFF. DNA of the CDR3: TGCGCCAGCAGCCAAGAGGGTAGCGGGGTGTACAATGAGCAGTTCTTC.

This clone was counted once. The chain is built from TRBV10-3 and TRBJ1-6, with a tentative D call TRBD1 (5 bases). There are 16 residues in the CDR3. Deletions cut 3 bases from V and 0 bases from J, with 9 bases between. Germline-derived CDR1 and CDR2 are ENHRY and SYGVKD. The CDR3 is CAISEEGASYNSPLHF. For the CDR3, the DNA is TGTGCCATCAGTGAAGAAGGGGCCTCCTATAATTCACCCCTCCACTTT.

J is TRBJ2-7 and V is TRBV7-9, with D perhaps TRBD2 (6 bases). Germline V lookup: CDR1 SEHNR, CDR2 FQNEAQ (reference sequence). The CDR3 is 14 amino acids. The V gene lost 6 bases and the J gene lost 0 bases, with 12 bases spanning the gap. The CDR3 region is CASRFAGSSYEQYF. The CDR3 bases are TGTGCCAGCAGGTTTGCGGGGAGCTCCTACGAGCAGTACTTC.

This rearrangement joins TRBV9 to TRBJ2-7; TRBD1 aligns across 7 bases. Germline-derived CDR1 and CDR2 are SGDLS and YYNGEE. The CDR3 spans 16 residues. V lost 4 bases, J lost 2 bases, and 12 bases stayed unmatched. The CDR3 loop is CASSPSRWDSTYEQYF. CDR3 nucleotide sequence: TGTGCCAGCAGCCCCTCCCGATGGGACAGCACCTACGAGCAGTACTTC.

V gene TRBV6-5 combines with J gene TRBJ1-1; D is uncertain. V dropped 6 bases and J dropped 0 bases, with 14 bases sitting between them. Germline V gives CDR1 MNHEY, CDR2 SVGAGI. The length of the CDR3 is 15 residues. The CDR3 reads CASSHDGFMNTEAFF. Written as DNA, the CDR3 is TGTGCCAGCAGCCACGACGGGTTCATGAACACTGAAGCTTTCTTT.

The J gene is TRBJ2-5, the V gene TRBV10-1; TRBD2 matches at 8 bases. Germline loops: CDR1 WNHNN, CDR2 SYGVQD (reference sequence). This CDR3 is built from 14 residues. V shed 5 bases and J 5 bases; nucleotides not matched to a gene: 7. The CDR3 sequence is CASSTGGPSETQYF. CDR3 DNA: TGCGCCAGCAGTACGGGAGGGCCCTCGGAGACCCAGTACTTC.

The chain combines TRBV11-2 with TRBJ2-2; D remains unclear. Germline V gene data show CDR1 as SGHAT and CDR2 as FQNNGV. V dropped 2 bases and J dropped 3 bases, with 13 bases sitting between them. The CDR3 is 16 amino acids. The CDR3 sequence is CASSLTTAQYTGELFF. The DNA for the CDR3 is TGTGCCAGCAGCTTAACCACCGCACAATACACCGGGGAGCTGTTTTTT.

V usage is TRBV5-8 and J usage is TRBJ1-5, with D maybe TRBD1 (5 bases). The germline V and J ends were trimmed by 1 base and 4 bases, with 9 bases remaining between them. Germline lookup yields CDR1 SGHTS and CDR2 YDEGEE. The CDR3 sequence is 14 residues long. The CDR3, as DNA: TGTGCCAGCAGCTTGTGGGGGGGGAATCAGCCCCAGCATTTT. Amino acid sequence: CASSLWGGNQPQHF.

This CDR3 is CASSPQAGRSTDTQYF. The CDR3 DNA reads as TGTGCCAGCAGCCCTCAAGCGGGACGCTCCACAGATACGCAGTATTTT. This chain uses TRBV6-4 with TRBJ2-3, with 7 bases that match TRBD2. The CDR3 is 16 amino acids. Germline loops: CDR1 MRHNA, CDR2 SNTAGT. J gave up 2 bases and V 6 bases, and 11 bases lay outside the gene matches.

V gene TRBV6-6 combines with J gene TRBJ2-7; the match to TRBD2 covers 8 bases. The CDR3 contains 12 residues. V shed 10 bases and J 7 bases; nucleotides not matched to a gene: 9. Germline lookup yields CDR1 MNHNY and CDR2 SVGAGI (reference sequence). CDR3 loop: CATLAGSEEQYF. The CDR3 DNA follows: TGTGCCACCCTAGCGGGCTCGGAGGAGCAGTACTTC.

The chain carries TRBV7-9 and TRBJ2-7, with 7 bases lining up with TRBD2. Trimming at V came to 8 bases and at J to 1 base, leaving 5 bases not matched to a gene. Germline CDR1 and CDR2: SEHNR and FQNEAQ (reference sequence). The CDR3 has 13 amino acids. The CDR3 loop is CASGEGLSYEQYF. Here the CDR3 DNA reads TGTGCCAGCGGGGAGGGCCTTTCCTACGAGCAGTACTTC.

The V and J genes are TRBV5-4 and TRBJ2-5; the match to TRBD2 covers 13 bases. This CDR3 spans 18 amino acids. The J segment lost 5 bases and the V segment lost 3 bases, leaving 13 bases of the junction unmatched. Looked up from germline, CDR1 is SGHNT and CDR2 is YYREEE (reference sequence). CDR3 sequence: CASSSGLAGVGVGETQYF. The CDR3 DNA reads as TGTGCCAGCAGCTCAGGACTAGCGGGAGTCGGTGTTGGGGAGACCCAGTACTTC. The full variable domain, its missing parts supplied by reference TRBV5-4 and TRBJ2-5, is ETGVTQSPTHLIKTRGQQVTLRCSSQSGHNTVSWYQQALGQGPQFIFQYYREEENGRGNFPPRFSGLQFPNYSSELNVNALELDDSALYLCASSSGLAGVGVGETQYFGPGTRLLVL.

The CDR3 here is CASSYSTGTYEQYF. The CDR3 nucleotides read TGTGCCAGCAGTTACTCGACAGGGACCTACGAGCAGTACTTC. This chain uses TRBV6-5 with TRBJ2-7; 7 bases agree with TRBD1. CDR3 length: 14 residues. With V trimmed by 0 bases and J by 2 bases, 1 base remained unmatched. Germline CDR1 is MNHEY and CDR2 is SVGAGI.

This clone has only a few counts. The rearrangement links TRBV7-9 to TRBJ2-7; 9 bases agree with TRBD2. Per germline, CDR1 SEHNR and CDR2 FQNEAQ (reference sequence). The CDR3 is 15 residues long. V was pared by 1 base and J by 1 base, with 2 bases of the junction left unmatched. CDR3 amino acids: CASSLGLAASYEQYF. CDR3 DNA: TGTGCCAGCAGCTTAGGACTAGCGGCATCCTACGAGCAGTACTTC.

In its sample, this clone was seen a few times. The chain joins TRBV27 to TRBJ2-7, with unresolved D. V lost 8 bases to trimming and J lost 7 bases, with 15 bases between them. This CDR3 has 12 amino acids. Germline V gene data show CDR1 as MNHEY and CDR2 as SMNVEV (reference sequence). The CDR3 here is CASGDLVGEQYF. CDR3 DNA sequence: TGTGCCAGCGGGGATCTAGTGGGAGAGCAGTACTTC.